The clone carrying this T cell receptor (beta chain) was observed a handful of times. Its antigen is still unknown. These data are taken from a study of identical twins. There are 14 residues in the CDR3. V lost 5 bases to trimming and J lost 10 bases, with 18 bases between them. Healthy Caucasian individuals made up all the donors. Study outcomes and limitations: When twins shared out-of-frame alpha sequences, those sequences had excess low generation probability.

MiXCR, applied by TCRdb to the 5' RACE reads, yields one record per CDR3 protein. The sample includes about 190,000 distinct CDR3 sequences, roughly 15% of them seen just once. This sample also belongs to another study, concerning T cells expressing NK-cell markers.

The sample consisted of CD8+ T cells sorted from blood. The sequence derives from a woman younger than 30 in good health. The V gene is TRBV12-3 or TRBV12-4, the J gene TRBJ2-1; the D gene could be TRBD1 or TRBD2 (5 bases each). Written as DNA, the CDR3 is TGTGCCAGCAGTGCGACCGGGACCCATGTGGAGCAGTTCTTC. It is translated as CASSATGTHVEQFF.